Below are 5 T cell receptor beta chains sequenced from a single sample in a study of blood T cells in healthy people across ages. Combining a sample-barcoded 5' primer with a J-beta primer mix, a second PCR ran for roughly 7 to 11 cycles. TCRdb re-called the 5' RACE reads with MiXCR, one entry per CDR3 protein. The sample holds around 650,000 distinct CDR3 sequences, 40% to 50% seen once. Sequenced material: blood. Receptors were obtained from a man older than 75 in good health.

In its sample, this clonotype was seen many times. This chain links TRBV4-2 with TRBJ2-4, with 8 bases identical to TRBD2. V lost 0 bases, J lost 3 bases, and 10 bases stayed unmatched. The germline gives CDR1 LGHNA, CDR2 YNFKEQ. The CDR3 loop spans 18 amino acids. The CDR3 DNA reads as TGTGCCAGCAGCCAAGACGGGACCAGCGGGAGAGTCAAAAACATTCAGTACTTC. It encodes CASSQDGTSGRVKNIQYF.

The chain couples TRBV20-1 to TRBJ2-3, with TRBD2 matching over 9 bases. The J segment lost 2 bases and the V segment lost 6 bases, leaving 9 bases of the junction unmatched. The CDR3 totals 15 residues. CDR1 and CDR2 (germline): DFQATT, SNEGSKA (reference sequence). The CDR3 spells CSARLAGYATDTQYF. CDR3 nucleotides: TGCAGTGCCCGTCTAGCGGGATATGCCACAGATACGCAGTATTTT.

This chain uses TRBV7-2 with TRBJ2-1, with TRBD2 identical over 7 bases. The length of the CDR3 is 14 residues. In germline, CDR1 is SGHTA, CDR2 FQGNSA. Germline trimming cut 2 bases from V and 12 bases from J; bases unmatched to any gene: 10. The CDR3 spells CASSLNVERGVQFF. CDR3 nucleotide sequence: TGTGCCAGCAGCTTAAACGTCGAGCGGGGCGTGCAGTTCTTC.

V usage is TRBV5-1 and J usage is TRBJ2-5, with 14 positions matching TRBD2. J lost 6 bases, V lost 4 bases, and 8 bases had no gene match. Per the germline V gene, CDR1 is SGHRS and CDR2 is YFSETQ. The CDR3 runs to 16 residues. This CDR3 is CASSIDGTSGGKTQYF. CDR3 nucleotides: TGCGCCAGCAGCATCGACGGGACTAGCGGGGGAAAGACCCAGTACTTC.

This chain uses TRBV28 with TRBJ1-1; D is possibly TRBD1 (6 bases). Trimming cost V 2 bases and J 1 base, with 11 bases left between them. The CDR3 is 15 residues long. CDR1 is MDHEN and CDR2 is SYDVKM in the germline V gene. CDR3: CASSLMGAANTEAFF. In nucleotides, the CDR3 is TGTGCCAGCAGTTTAATGGGGGCAGCGAACACTGAAGCTTTCTTT.